Each of the 24 T cell receptor beta chains below was sequenced from the same sample in a study of T cells after somatic rescue of genetic block. Here immunoSEQ multiplex PCR was the method, and the copy in TCRdb shows in-frame clones only, minus some. The profile shows tens of thousands of clones, approximately 91% of them singletons. The sample consisted of peripheral blood mononuclear cells (PBMCs). The receptors originated from a man younger than 40.

J is TRBJ2-7 and V is TRBV6-6; 9 bases fit TRBD2. The CDR3 has 16 residues. The J segment lost 3 bases and the V segment lost 7 bases, leaving 13 bases of the junction unmatched. CDR1 and CDR2 (germline): MNHNY, SVGAGI (reference sequence). CDR3 protein: CASTRPGTSTIYEQYF. The CDR3 DNA sequence: TGTGCCAGCACTAGACCTGGGACTAGCACAATCTACGAGCAGTACTTC.

The chain employs TRBV11-2 and TRBJ2-1; D gene uncertain. CDR1 is SGHAT, CDR2 FQNNGV, per germline. CDR3 length: 15 amino acids. Trimming shortened V by 3 bases and J by 8 bases, and 17 bases separated the two germline ends. The CDR3 coding sequence is TGTGCCAGCAGCTTGACGGAACCTCTCGGAGATGAGCAGTTCTTC. Translation gives CASSLTEPLGDEQFF.

This clone was seen more than once but under ten times. The rearrangement uses TRBV5-4 and TRBJ2-7; 10 bases fit TRBD2. Germline V lookup: CDR1 SGHNT, CDR2 YYREEE (reference sequence). J was trimmed by 6 bases and V by 0 bases; bases with no gene match: 3. This CDR3 contains 14 residues. CDR3 in DNA: TGTGCCAGCAGCTTGGATGCTAGCGGGGGCGAGCAGTACTTC. Protein sequence: CASSLDASGGEQYF.

The gene calls are TRBV2 and TRBJ1-4; D gene unclear. V shed 1 base and J shed 4 bases, with 10 bases lying between them. Germline-derived CDR1 and CDR2 are SNHLY and FYNNEI. CDR3 length: 15 residues. The CDR3 DNA sequence: TGTGCCAGCAGTGAAGTCGCTTTTTATAATGAAAAACTGTTTTTT. This translates into CASSEVAFYNEKLFF.

The J gene is TRBJ2-7, the V gene TRBV6-1; D is perhaps TRBD2 (6 bases). Germline values: CDR1 MNHNS, CDR2 SASEGT. The CDR3 has 14 residues. V was trimmed by 7 bases and J by 0 bases, leaving 13 bases between them. The CDR3 protein is CASNDGGSSYEQYF. The CDR3, as DNA: TGTGCCAGCAACGACGGGGGTAGCTCCTACGAGCAGTACTTC.

The chain uses TRBV4-1 and TRBJ2-7; TRBD1 matches 8 bases. The V gene end was trimmed by 2 bases and the J gene end by 2 bases; junction bases not matched to a gene: 2. Germline V gene lookup returns CDR1 MGHRA and CDR2 YSYEKL. This CDR3 spans 14 amino acids. CDR3 region: CASSQSTGAYEQYF. The CDR3, as DNA: TGCGCCAGCAGCCAATCGACAGGGGCCTACGAGCAGTACTTC.

This chain joins TRBV23-1 and TRBJ1-1, with D possibly matching TRBD1 (5 bases). TRBV23-1 is given ORF status, its function remaining uncertain. The CDR3 runs 15 residues. V shed 1 base and J shed 5 bases, with 14 bases lying between them. The CDR3 coding sequence is TGCGCCAGCAGTCAATGTGGAGGTAAGGGGACTGAAGCTTTCTTT. Protein product: CASSQCGGKGTEAFF.

The V and J genes are TRBV6-1 and TRBJ1-5; D not certain. Germline CDR1 reads MNHNS; CDR2 reads SASEGT. V was shortened by 3 bases and J by 0 bases, with 9 bases between the two germline ends. The length of the CDR3 is 15 residues. The CDR3 sequence: CASSELTGSNQPQHF. The CDR3 region has the DNA TGTGCCAGCAGTGAGCTGACGGGTAGCAATCAGCCCCAGCATTTT.

The J gene is TRBJ1-1, the V gene TRBV2; no definite D call. V was trimmed by 4 bases and J by 0 bases, leaving 9 bases between them. Germline V gene data show CDR1 as SNHLY and CDR2 as FYNNEI. The CDR3 spans 14 residues. The CDR3 DNA is TGTGCCAGCAGTGTAGAGGGATTGAACACTGAAGCTTTCTTT. Its translation: CASSVEGLNTEAFF.

This rearrangement joins TRBV7-6 to TRBJ1-4, with D uncertain. The germline CDR1 and CDR2 sequences are SGHVS and FNYEAQ. V was cut by 5 bases and J by 4 bases, with 8 bases left in between. The CDR3 length is 13 residues. CDR3 residues: CASSTRYNEKLFF. CDR3 coding DNA: TGTGCCAGCAGCACACGCTATAATGAAAAACTGTTTTTT.

The rearrangement links TRBV2 to TRBJ1-4, with 8 bases fitting TRBD1. The CDR3 extends over 17 amino acids. The V gene's germline CDR1 is SNHLY and CDR2 FYNNEI. V trimming: 1 base; J trimming: 4 bases; junction bases outside the gene matches: 8. The CDR3 sequence is CASSEVNPTGDNEKLFF. CDR3 DNA sequence: TGTGCCAGCAGTGAAGTGAACCCGACAGGGGATAATGAAAAACTGTTTTTT.

The V gene is TRBV29-1, the J gene TRBJ2-7, with 7 bases aligning to TRBD2. The germline CDR1 and CDR2 sequences are SQVTM and ANQGSEA. CDR3 size: 14 residues. The J segment lost 1 base and the V segment lost 8 bases, leaving 11 bases of the junction unmatched. The CDR3 DNA sequence: TGCAGCATACGTTCGGGGGGAGGGTCCTACGAGCAGTACTTC. Its protein product is CSIRSGGGSYEQYF.

The chain employs TRBV19 and TRBJ2-5; 9 bases agree with TRBD1. The length of the CDR3 is 14 residues. Germline loops: CDR1 LNHDA, CDR2 SQIVND (reference sequence). The junction had 6 bases not matched to a gene; V was cut back by 5 bases and J by 5 bases. CDR3 sequence: CASSSRTGEETQYF. The DNA of the CDR3 is TGTGCCAGTAGTTCCCGGACAGGGGAGGAGACCCAGTACTTC. The variable domain in full, completed from reference TRBV19 and TRBJ2-5, reads DGGITQSPKYLFRKEGQNVTLSCEQNLNHDAMYWYRQDPGQGLRLIYYSQIVNDFQKGDIAEGYSVSREKKESFPLTVTSAQKNPTAFYLCASSSRTGEETQYFGPGTRLLVL.

The gene calls are TRBV10-2 and TRBJ2-1; D gene uncertain. The V end lost 4 bases, the J end lost 4 bases, and 8 bases lay between the germline ends. Germline loops: CDR1 WSHSY, CDR2 SAAADI. The CDR3 consists of 13 residues. CDR3 DNA sequence: TGCGCCAGCAGTGTATACGGGTACAATGAGCAGTTCTTC. Amino acids: CASSVYGYNEQFF.

This chain connects TRBV2 to TRBJ1-1, with D uncertain. The CDR3 runs to 12 residues. V dropped 5 bases and J dropped 11 bases, with 15 bases sitting between them. Germline V lookup: CDR1 SNHLY, CDR2 FYNNEI. The DNA of the CDR3 is TGTGCCAGCAGTCCAGACTCCCCCGGGGCTTTCTTT. Protein product: CASSPDSPGAFF.

This clone was picked up one time. This chain connects TRBV4-2 to TRBJ1-4; 7 nucleotides agree with TRBD1. The junction had 6 bases not matched to a gene; V was cut back by 0 bases and J by 8 bases. CDR1 and CDR2 from the germline V gene are LGHNA and YNFKEQ. The CDR3 runs to 15 residues. The CDR3 is CASSQDVDRAEKLFF. In nucleotides, the CDR3 is TGTGCCAGCAGCCAAGACGTAGACAGGGCCGAAAAACTGTTTTTT.

The chain is built from TRBV7-9 and TRBJ1-1; 11 bases match TRBD1. V dropped 0 bases and J dropped 2; count of bases not matched to a gene: 2. This CDR3 spans 16 amino acids. The germline CDR1 and CDR2 sequences are SEHNR and FQNEAQ (reference sequence). The CDR3 spells CASSLAGQGVNTEAFF. CDR3 in DNA: TGTGCCAGCAGCTTAGCGGGACAGGGGGTAAACACTGAAGCTTTCTTT.

The gene calls are TRBV20-1 and TRBJ2-1; D gene ambiguous. The V gene lost 6 bases and the J gene lost 5 bases, with 5 bases spanning the gap. The CDR3 is 10 residues long. Per germline, CDR1 DFQATT and CDR2 SNEGSKA (reference sequence). The CDR3 region is CSALDNEQFF. In nucleotides, the CDR3 is TGCAGTGCCCTAGACAATGAGCAGTTCTTC.

The chain has TRBV28 and TRBJ1-5, with unresolved D. The germline V gene encodes CDR1 MDHEN and CDR2 SYDVKM. Trimming took 2 bases from V and 11 from J, leaving 13 bases between them. The CDR3 totals 13 residues. CDR3 loop: CASSLIFSRSQHF. CDR3 sequence (DNA): TGTGCCAGCAGTTTAATCTTCAGCCGATCCCAGCATTTT.

The chain links TRBV27 to TRBJ2-3, with D possibly TRBD2 on 6 matching bases. V was shortened by 3 bases and J by 0 bases, with 13 bases between the two germline ends. Germline CDR1 and CDR2: MNHEY and SMNVEV (reference sequence). This CDR3 has 16 amino acids. The CDR3 DNA follows: TGTGCCAGCAGTTTCGCGGGGCCCCCTAGCACAGATACGCAGTATTTT. The encoded protein is CASSFAGPPSTDTQYF.

The chain is built from TRBV2 and TRBJ1-3; TRBD1 matches 10 bases. V trimming: 7 bases; J trimming: 4 bases; junction bases outside the gene matches: 4. Germline CDR1 and CDR2: SNHLY and FYNNEI. This CDR3 has 14 amino acids. CDR3 protein: CASMGQGMGNTIYF. The CDR3 DNA reads TGTGCCAGCATGGGACAGGGGATGGGAAACACCATATATTTT.

This clone showed up just once. The chain is built from TRBV19 and TRBJ1-5; weak D call: TRBD1 (5 bases). This CDR3 is 12 amino acids long. V was cut by 7 bases and J by 2 bases, with 6 bases left in between. Germline V gene data show CDR1 as LNHDA and CDR2 as SQIVND (reference sequence). The CDR3 sequence is CASKTGNQPQHF. The CDR3 DNA reads TGTGCCAGTAAGACAGGCAATCAGCCCCAGCATTTT.

The chain couples TRBV4-1 to TRBJ1-2; perhaps TRBD1 as D (5 bases). The CDR3 loop spans 12 amino acids. The V gene's germline CDR1 is MGHRA and CDR2 YSYEKL. V was clipped by 4 bases and J by 4 bases, with 7 bases between them. CDR3 coding DNA: TGCGCCAGCAGCCCTAGGGGCTATGGCTACACCTTC. It translates to CASSPRGYGYTF.

This chain joins TRBV11-2 and TRBJ1-1, with D unresolved. Germline V gene sequence: CDR1 SGHAT, CDR2 FQNNGV. The CDR3 loop spans 15 amino acids. Trimming removed 5 bases from V and 1 base from J, with 14 bases in between. The CDR3 DNA reads TGTGCCAGCAGCCGAGAAGGCAGTGGGAACACTGAAGCTTTCTTT. Encoded protein: CASSREGSGNTEAFF.